One sample yielded the 10 T cell receptor beta chains listed below, sequenced in a study of cytomegalovirus exposure and HLA in healthy donors. The PCR was carried out with 60 Vbeta primers and 13 Jbeta primers. The protocol was immunoSEQ multiplex PCR, while the TCRdb copy is restricted to in-frame clones and leaves out a portion. The data hold roughly 130,000 clones, with approximately 85% observed a single time. The sequencing sample was made of PBMCs. Receptors were obtained from a male donor in good health and CMV-seropositive.

The chain combines TRBV6-6 with TRBJ1-1; D gene uncertain. CDR1 and CDR2 from the germline V gene are MNHNY and SVGAGI (reference sequence). CDR3 length equals 13 residues. V was cut by 2 bases and J by 4 bases, with 8 bases left in between. This CDR3 is CASSYRQGTEAFF. As DNA, the CDR3 is TGTGCCAGCAGTTACCGACAAGGCACTGAAGCTTTCTTT.

The chain uses TRBV28 and TRBJ2-2; 7 nucleotides line up with TRBD1. The CDR3 is 15 amino acids. V lost 6 bases to trimming and J lost 4 bases; unmatched junction nucleotides: 8. The germline gives CDR1 MDHEN, CDR2 SYDVKM. CDR3: CASSLRDRPTGELFF. The CDR3 DNA follows: TGTGCCAGCAGCCTCCGGGACAGACCCACCGGGGAGCTGTTTTTT.

In the case of this clone: Sequence at one end of the junction differs from germline and may be a read error. Other DNA sequences in this sample translate to the same CDR3. The rearrangement links TRBV9 to TRBJ2-7; 10 bases are a match to TRBD2. Per germline, CDR1 SGDLS and CDR2 YYNGEE. The CDR3 contains 15 residues. The CDR3 DNA is TGTGCCAGCAGTGTAGGACTAGCGGATACCTACGAGCAGTACTTC. This translates into CASSVGLADTYEQYF. Full variable domain (rest looked up from reference TRBV9 and TRBJ2-7): DSGVTQTPKHLITATGQRVTLRCSPRSGDLSVYWYQQSLDQGLQFLIQYYNGEERAKGNILERFSAQQFPDLHSELNLSSLELGDSALYFCASSVGLADTYEQYFGPGTRLTVT.

V gene TRBV19 combines with J gene TRBJ2-1, with 7 bases fitting TRBD1. Per germline, CDR1 LNHDA and CDR2 SQIVND (reference sequence). This CDR3 contains 14 residues. The junction had 8 bases not matched to a gene; V was cut back by 4 bases and J by 8 bases. CDR3 region: CASSRTGTSDEQFF. The CDR3 nucleotides read TGTGCCAGTAGTAGGACAGGTACGTCCGATGAGCAGTTCTTC. Combining the CDR3 with reference TRBV19 and TRBJ2-1 gives the whole variable domain DGGITQSPKYLFRKEGQNVTLSCEQNLNHDAMYWYRQDPGQGLRLIYYSQIVNDFQKGDIAEGYSVSREKKESFPLTVTSAQKNPTAFYLCASSRTGTSDEQFFGPGTRLTVL.

The rearrangement links TRBV4-1 to TRBJ2-3; D is uncertain. With 4 bases removed from V and 9 bases from J, the gap between germline ends came to 20 bases. CDR1 is MGHRA and CDR2 is YSYEKL in the germline V gene. The CDR3 loop spans 15 amino acids. The CDR3 coding sequence is TGCGCCAGCAGCCCCGATTCGCTTCACGGCAGGACGCAGTATTTT. Encoded protein: CASSPDSLHGRTQYF.

The rearrangement uses TRBV25-1 and TRBJ2-3; 8 bases line up with TRBD1. This CDR3 region has 14 residues. The germline V gene encodes CDR1 MGHDK and CDR2 SYGVNS. V was clipped by 3 bases and J by 2 bases; unmatched bases: 1. Here the CDR3 DNA reads TGTGCCAGCAGTGACAGGGGGCACACAGATACGCAGTATTTT. Translated: CASSDRGHTDTQYF.

This clone has more than one count but fewer than ten. This chain connects TRBV19 to TRBJ1-4; possibly TRBD1 for D (5 bases). Germline V gene sequence: CDR1 LNHDA, CDR2 SQIVND (reference sequence). Trimming removed 2 bases at V and 4 bases at J, with 11 bases between. CDR3 size: 15 residues. In nucleotides, the CDR3 is TGTGCCAGTAGTATAACCACAGGCATTAATGAAAAACTGTTTTTT. It encodes CASSITTGINEKLFF.

This clone was seen only once. The chain employs TRBV5-1 and TRBJ2-7, with D perhaps TRBD2 (6 bases). Germline V lookup: CDR1 SGHRS, CDR2 YFSETQ. V was cut by 4 bases and J by 1 base, with 6 bases left in between. The CDR3 has 12 residues. CDR3 in DNA: TGCGCCAGCAGCGCGGGATCCTACGAGCAGTACTTC. Translated: CASSAGSYEQYF.

The V call is TRBV4-2, the J call TRBJ1-5; 8 bases agree with TRBD1. Germline V gene data show CDR1 as LGHNA and CDR2 as YNFKEQ. Losses at the gene ends were 6 bases for V and 7 bases for J; bases not matched to a gene: 8. The CDR3 spans 14 residues. CDR3 amino acids: CASSHQGAEQPQHF. The CDR3 DNA reads TGTGCCAGCAGTCATCAGGGGGCTGAGCAGCCCCAGCATTTT.

This chain uses TRBV2 with TRBJ2-7, with 9 bases lining up with TRBD1. This CDR3 is 14 amino acids long. The germline CDR1 and CDR2 sequences are SNHLY and FYNNEI. After removal of 5 bases from V and 3 bases from J, the junction contained 5 bases not matched to a gene. The CDR3 spells CASSLDRGGYEQYF. The CDR3 nucleotides read TGTGCCAGCAGTTTGGACAGGGGAGGCTACGAGCAGTACTTC.